This T cell receptor (beta chain) is from a study of cytomegalovirus exposure and HLA in healthy donors. For the study at large: The same platform was used for the 100 to 150 validation repertoires and the 650 to 800 first-cohort repertoires, a later analysis reported. General study findings and limits: While the bulk of TCR sequences proved rare, some public TCRs turned up in many donors. The investigators catalogued 150 to 200 TCR beta chains as cytomegalovirus-associated. That first-cohort TCR clusters tended to co-occur in the 120 or so validation repertoires was found in a later analysis.

This table comes from immunoSEQ multiplex PCR, and its TCRdb copy is limited to in-frame clones, with some not included. Among 150,000 to 200,000 clones listed, 85% were seen once. Of note for this clone: Its antigen is currently unknown.

Unmatched junction bases numbered 4, after V lost 2 bases and J lost 6 bases. Germline CDR1 is MNHNS and CDR2 is SASEGT. There are 14 residues in the CDR3. The clonotype comes from a man between 18 and 35 years old in good health and CMV-seropositive. The rearrangement links TRBV6-1 to TRBJ2-7; 10 bases are shared with TRBD1. Sequencing used PBMCs. The CDR3 loop reads CASSEKGTGAEQYF. Written as DNA, the CDR3 is TGTGCCAGCAGTGAAAAAGGGACAGGGGCCGAGCAGTACTTC.